A selection of T cell receptor beta chains follows, all from one sample in a study of T cell responses to AZD1222 COVID-19 vaccine. Sequenced by immunoSEQ multiplex PCR; TCRdb stores in-frame clones only, minus some. In the table there are 84,000 or so clones, around 90% of which are singletons. The sample was peripheral blood, taken on day 0 of AZD1222 vaccination. The receptors were gathered from an adult in good health. Each CDR3 is given with its conserved first and last residue. A D gene is named only where the DNA matches it firmly.

CDR3 protein: CASSHITSGSADTQYF; V gene: TRBV4-2; J gene: TRBJ2-3; D gene: TRBD2
CDR3 protein: CASSEYSNQPQHF; V gene: TRBV14; J gene: TRBJ1-5; D gene: -
CDR3 protein: CASSPSKTSGGAGLNEQFF; V gene: TRBV5-1; J gene: TRBJ2-1; D gene: TRBD2
CDR3 protein: CASSLAPDTQYF; V gene: TRBV5-1; J gene: TRBJ2-3; D gene: -
CDR3 protein: CASSPPVRGGYTF; V gene: TRBV18; J gene: TRBJ1-2; D gene: -
CDR3 protein: CASSQGPGNQPQHF; V gene: TRBV4-1; J gene: TRBJ1-5; D gene: -
CDR3 protein: CASSFCPAGGLHVNEQFF; V gene: TRBV12-1; J gene: TRBJ2-1; D gene: -
CDR3 protein: CASSPQGTSQYF; V gene: TRBV19; J gene: TRBJ2-3; D gene: -
CDR3 protein: CATSGPKRGTYNEQFF; V gene: TRBV15; J gene: TRBJ2-1; D gene: TRBD2
CDR3 protein: CASSFTPGGDQPQHF; V gene: TRBV4-1; J gene: TRBJ1-5; D gene: -
CDR3 protein: CASSPGLGGLANTGELFF; V gene: TRBV27; J gene: TRBJ2-2; D gene: TRBD2
CDR3 protein: CASSPRGDQETQYF; V gene: TRBV5-5; J gene: TRBJ2-5; D gene: -
CDR3 protein: CASRTGQPTGELFF; V gene: TRBV3-1/TRBV3-2; J gene: TRBJ2-2; D gene: TRBD1
CDR3 protein: CASRIGTVNTGELFF; V gene: TRBV2; J gene: TRBJ2-2; D gene: -
CDR3 protein: CASSQGGAGVAETQYF; V gene: TRBV3-1/TRBV3-2; J gene: TRBJ2-5; D gene: TRBD2
CDR3 protein: CASSRWGAGQETQYF; V gene: TRBV5-4; J gene: TRBJ2-5; D gene: TRBD2
CDR3 protein: CASSPDRATNEKLFF; V gene: TRBV18; J gene: TRBJ1-4; D gene: TRBD1
CDR3 protein: CASREDRGLGYGYTF; V gene: TRBV6-5; J gene: TRBJ1-2; D gene: TRBD1
CDR3 protein: CASSLHDNQPQHF; V gene: TRBV9; J gene: TRBJ1-5; D gene: -
CDR3 protein: CATVGGYGYTF; V gene: TRBV6-5; J gene: TRBJ1-2; D gene: -
CDR3 protein: CASSDQLTSGGVDTQYF; V gene: TRBV9; J gene: TRBJ2-3; D gene: TRBD2
CDR3 protein: CASSLGVGVSYEQYF; V gene: TRBV5-1; J gene: TRBJ2-7; D gene: -
CDR3 protein: CASSLASGLYNEQFF; V gene: TRBV5-6; J gene: TRBJ2-1; D gene: TRBD2
CDR3 protein: CASSPQTGRDSPLHF; V gene: TRBV27; J gene: TRBJ1-6; D gene: -
CDR3 protein: CASSLANRVIDTQYF; V gene: TRBV7-9; J gene: TRBJ2-3; D gene: -
CDR3 protein: CASTERGQGAGYATIYF; V gene: TRBV2; J gene: TRBJ1-3; D gene: TRBD1
CDR3 protein: CASSEATVNTEAFF; V gene: TRBV2; J gene: TRBJ1-1; D gene: -
CDR3 protein: CASRQMNTEAFF; V gene: TRBV6-5; J gene: TRBJ1-1; D gene: -
CDR3 protein: CASSQEMDNEQFF; V gene: TRBV6-4; J gene: TRBJ2-1; D gene: -
CDR3 protein: CASSQVKGNSEGYTF; V gene: TRBV4-3; J gene: TRBJ1-2; D gene: -
CDR3 protein: CASSPEGGNTIYF; V gene: TRBV4-3; J gene: TRBJ1-3; D gene: -
CDR3 protein: CASSEQGTSTDTQYF; V gene: TRBV2; J gene: TRBJ2-3; D gene: -
CDR3 protein: CATSDPSRGGETQYF; V gene: TRBV24-1; J gene: TRBJ2-5; D gene: TRBD2
CDR3 protein: CASTSAGETNTGELFF; V gene: TRBV19; J gene: TRBJ2-2; D gene: TRBD2
CDR3 protein: CASSPGRERRLTGELFF; V gene: TRBV18; J gene: TRBJ2-2; D gene: -
CDR3 protein: CASSERRGETVRRYGYTF; V gene: TRBV3-1/TRBV3-2; J gene: TRBJ1-2; D gene: -
CDR3 protein: CASSKTTSIVETQYF; V gene: TRBV4-1; J gene: TRBJ2-5; D gene: -
CDR3 protein: CASSVFADPTDTQYF; V gene: TRBV5-1; J gene: TRBJ2-3; D gene: -
CDR3 protein: CASSASPANEQFF; V gene: TRBV7-8; J gene: TRBJ2-1; D gene: -
CDR3 protein: CASSSERTPHAFF; V gene: TRBV19; J gene: TRBJ1-1; D gene: -
CDR3 protein: CAWMTAYGYTF; V gene: TRBV30; J gene: TRBJ1-2; D gene: -
CDR3 protein: CASSLDRADGNTIYF; V gene: TRBV7-9; J gene: TRBJ1-3; D gene: TRBD1
CDR3 protein: CASTPQVLGNTEAFF; V gene: TRBV14; J gene: TRBJ1-1; D gene: -
CDR3 protein: CAISPPGRISNQPQHF; V gene: TRBV10-3; J gene: TRBJ1-5; D gene: -
CDR3 protein: CASSYSVNTEAFF; V gene: TRBV6-5; J gene: TRBJ1-1; D gene: -
CDR3 protein: CASSLGGAPNVLTF; V gene: TRBV5-5; J gene: TRBJ2-6; D gene: -
CDR3 protein: CAWSSTGLAGFGGQYF; V gene: TRBV30; J gene: TRBJ2-7; D gene: TRBD2
CDR3 protein: CASSLASKDLRGYTF; V gene: TRBV11-2; J gene: TRBJ1-2; D gene: -
CDR3 protein: CASSLVAGGNEKLFF; V gene: TRBV7-9; J gene: TRBJ1-4; D gene: TRBD1
CDR3 protein: CASSLSQGANYGYTF; V gene: TRBV5-1; J gene: TRBJ1-2; D gene: TRBD1
CDR3 protein: CASSQVPGHRDRNTIYF; V gene: TRBV3-1/TRBV3-2; J gene: TRBJ1-3; D gene: -
CDR3 protein: CASSLGSGTNYGYTF; V gene: TRBV7-2; J gene: TRBJ1-2; D gene: -
CDR3 protein: CASSEGQPRAPQYF; V gene: TRBV6-1; J gene: TRBJ2-7; D gene: -
CDR3 protein: CASSPLLSNQPQHF; V gene: TRBV19; J gene: TRBJ1-5; D gene: -
CDR3 protein: CASSGTVGNEQFF; V gene: TRBV6-6; J gene: TRBJ2-1; D gene: TRBD1
CDR3 protein: CASSDTGGYEKLFF; V gene: TRBV6-1; J gene: TRBJ1-4; D gene: TRBD1
CDR3 protein: CASTGDRDRVSNEQFF; V gene: TRBV27; J gene: TRBJ2-1; D gene: TRBD1
CDR3 protein: CASSLESGSNSPLHF; V gene: TRBV5-1; J gene: TRBJ1-6; D gene: -
CDR3 protein: CASSLGKRQPQHF; V gene: TRBV28; J gene: TRBJ1-5; D gene: -